The present entry profiles one T cell receptor beta chain with its context. This specimen belongs to a study of blood T cell repertoires in COVID-19. Study context: Acute and convalescent COVID-19 specimens originated in the United States, Italy and Spain. T cells, B-cell-depleted T cells, or PBMCs provided the cDNA or gDNA that served as material.

In the original workflow: Reference gene primer amplification in the assay estimated nucleated cell counts. Data came from immunoSEQ multiplex PCR; TCRdb stores just in-frame clones and leaves some out. The DNA was the basis for D and trimming; V, J and clone size are from that table. The repertoire holds 14,000 to 15,000 clones, with approximately 84% as singletons. CDR1 and CDR2 (germline): LNHDA, SQIVND (reference sequence). V gave up 3 bases and J gave up 3 bases; unmatched junction bases: 7. The CDR3 loop spans 15 amino acids. The clonotype was recovered from a human donor in a cohort sampled during active COVID-19. Sequenced material: peripheral blood. The chain combines TRBV19 with TRBJ2-7, with 8 bases identical to TRBD2. CDR3 sequence: CASSMWAGGLYEQYF. The CDR3 region has the DNA TGTGCCAGTAGTATGTGGGCGGGGGGCCTCTACGAGCAGTACTTC.